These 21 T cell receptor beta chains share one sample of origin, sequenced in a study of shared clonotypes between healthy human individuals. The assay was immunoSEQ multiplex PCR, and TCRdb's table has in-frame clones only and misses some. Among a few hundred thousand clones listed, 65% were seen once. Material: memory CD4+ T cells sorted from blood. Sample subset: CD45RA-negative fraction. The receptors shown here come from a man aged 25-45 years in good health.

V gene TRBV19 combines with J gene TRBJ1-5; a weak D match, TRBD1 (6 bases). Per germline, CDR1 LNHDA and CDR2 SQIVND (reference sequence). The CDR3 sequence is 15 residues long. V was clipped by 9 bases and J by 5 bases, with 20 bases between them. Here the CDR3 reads CASAPEQGGHQPQHF. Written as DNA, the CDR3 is TGTGCCAGCGCGCCGGAACAGGGAGGGCATCAGCCCCAGCATTTT.

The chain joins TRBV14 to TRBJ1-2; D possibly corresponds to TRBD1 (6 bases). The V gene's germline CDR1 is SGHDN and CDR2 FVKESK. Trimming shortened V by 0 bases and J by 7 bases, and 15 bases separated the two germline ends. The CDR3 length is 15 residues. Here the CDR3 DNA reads TGTGCCAGCAGCCAAGAACAGGGATCGGCGGGTGGCTACACCTTC. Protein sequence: CASSQEQGSAGGYTF. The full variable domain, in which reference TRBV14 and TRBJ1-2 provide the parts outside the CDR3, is EAGVTQFPSHSVIEKGQTVTLRCDPISGHDNLYWYRRVMGKEIKFLLHFVKESKQDESGMPNNRFLAERTGGTYSTLKVQPAELEDSGVYFCASSQEQGSAGGYTFGSGTRLTVV.

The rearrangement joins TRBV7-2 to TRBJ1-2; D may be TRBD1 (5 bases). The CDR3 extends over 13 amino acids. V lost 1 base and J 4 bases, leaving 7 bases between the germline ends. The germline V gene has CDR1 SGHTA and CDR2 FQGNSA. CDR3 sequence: CASSLGQRYGYTF. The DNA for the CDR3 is TGTGCCAGCAGCTTAGGACAGCGCTATGGCTACACCTTC. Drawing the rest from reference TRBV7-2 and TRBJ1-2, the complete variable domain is GAGVSQSPSNKVTEKGKDVELRCDPISGHTALYWYRQSLGQGLEFLIYFQGNSAPDKSGLPSDRFSAERTGGSVSTLTIQRTQQEDSAVYLCASSLGQRYGYTFGSGTRLTVV.

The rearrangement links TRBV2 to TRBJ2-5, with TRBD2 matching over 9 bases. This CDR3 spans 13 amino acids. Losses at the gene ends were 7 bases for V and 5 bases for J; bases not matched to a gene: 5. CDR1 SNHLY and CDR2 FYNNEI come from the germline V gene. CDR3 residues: CASKAGGGETQYF. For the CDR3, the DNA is TGTGCCAGCAAGGCGGGAGGGGGTGAGACCCAGTACTTC.

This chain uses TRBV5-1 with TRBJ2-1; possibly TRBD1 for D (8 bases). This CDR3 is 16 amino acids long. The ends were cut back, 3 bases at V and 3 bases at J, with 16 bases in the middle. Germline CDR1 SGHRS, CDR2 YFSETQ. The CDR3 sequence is CASSSQGGSRYNEQFF. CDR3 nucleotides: TGCGCCAGCAGCTCACAGGGGGGGAGCCGCTACAATGAGCAGTTCTTC.

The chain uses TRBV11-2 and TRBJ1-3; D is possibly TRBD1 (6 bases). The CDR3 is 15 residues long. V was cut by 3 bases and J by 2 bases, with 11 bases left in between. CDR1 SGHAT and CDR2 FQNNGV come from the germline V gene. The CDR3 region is CASSFSQGTGNTIYF. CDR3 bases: TGTGCCAGCAGCTTCTCTCAGGGGACTGGAAACACCATATATTTT.

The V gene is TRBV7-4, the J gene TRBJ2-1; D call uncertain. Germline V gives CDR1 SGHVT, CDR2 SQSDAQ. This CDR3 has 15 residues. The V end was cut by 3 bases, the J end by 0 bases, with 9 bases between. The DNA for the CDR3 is TGTGCCAGCAGCTTGGGGTCGAGCTCCTACAATGAGCAGTTCTTC. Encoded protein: CASSLGSSSYNEQFF.

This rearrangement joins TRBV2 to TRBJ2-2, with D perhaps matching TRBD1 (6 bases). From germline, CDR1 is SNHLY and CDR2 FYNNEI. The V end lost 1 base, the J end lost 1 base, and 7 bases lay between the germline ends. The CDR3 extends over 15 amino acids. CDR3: CASSEGGQNTGELFF. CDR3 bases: TGTGCCAGCAGTGAAGGGGGACAGAACACCGGGGAGCTGTTTTTT.

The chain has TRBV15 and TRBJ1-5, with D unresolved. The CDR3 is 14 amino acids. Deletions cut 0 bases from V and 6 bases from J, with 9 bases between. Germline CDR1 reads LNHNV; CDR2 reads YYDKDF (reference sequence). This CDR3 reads CATSRELYVQPQHF. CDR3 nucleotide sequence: TGTGCCACCAGCAGAGAACTGTACGTTCAGCCCCAGCATTTT.

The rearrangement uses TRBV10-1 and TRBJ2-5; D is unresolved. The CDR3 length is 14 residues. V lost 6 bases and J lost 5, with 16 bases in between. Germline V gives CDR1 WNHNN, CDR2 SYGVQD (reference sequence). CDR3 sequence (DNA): TGCGCCAGCAGCGAAGACGCTAGACCCGAGACCCAGTACTTC. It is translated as CASSEDARPETQYF.

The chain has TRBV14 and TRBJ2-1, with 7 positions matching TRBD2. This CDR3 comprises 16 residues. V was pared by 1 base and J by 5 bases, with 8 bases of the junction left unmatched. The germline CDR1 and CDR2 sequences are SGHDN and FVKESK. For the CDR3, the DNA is TGTGCCAGCAGCCAAGGCGGGGGTGTCCAGAACAATGAGCAGTTCTTC. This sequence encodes CASSQGGGVQNNEQFF. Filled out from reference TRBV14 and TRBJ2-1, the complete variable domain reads EAGVTQFPSHSVIEKGQTVTLRCDPISGHDNLYWYRRVMGKEIKFLLHFVKESKQDESGMPNNRFLAERTGGTYSTLKVQPAELEDSGVYFCASSQGGGVQNNEQFFGPGTRLTVL.

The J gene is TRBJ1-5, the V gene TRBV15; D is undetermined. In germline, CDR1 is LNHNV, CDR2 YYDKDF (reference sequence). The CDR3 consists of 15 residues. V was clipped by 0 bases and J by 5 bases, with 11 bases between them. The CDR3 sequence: CATSRDPIGDQPQHF. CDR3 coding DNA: TGTGCCACCAGCAGAGATCCAATTGGGGATCAGCCCCAGCATTTT.

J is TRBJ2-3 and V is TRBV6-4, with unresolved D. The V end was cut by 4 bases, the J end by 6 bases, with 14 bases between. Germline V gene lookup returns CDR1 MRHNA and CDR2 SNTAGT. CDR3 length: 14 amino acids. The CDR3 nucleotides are TGTGCCAGCAGTGCGACTTCCTTAGGGGATACGCAGTATTTT. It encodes CASSATSLGDTQYF.

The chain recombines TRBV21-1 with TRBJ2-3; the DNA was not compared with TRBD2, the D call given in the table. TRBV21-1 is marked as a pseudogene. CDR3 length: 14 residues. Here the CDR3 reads CASSSEGGSPSQYF. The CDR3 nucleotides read TGTGCCAGCAGCTCCGAGGGGGGGAGCCCTTCGCAGTATTTT.

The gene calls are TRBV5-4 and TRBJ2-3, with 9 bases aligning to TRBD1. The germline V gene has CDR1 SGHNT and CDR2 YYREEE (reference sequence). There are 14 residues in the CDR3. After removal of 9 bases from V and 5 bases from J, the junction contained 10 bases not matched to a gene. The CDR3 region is CAIRTGTGIDTQYF. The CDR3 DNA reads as TGTGCCATTCGTACCGGGACAGGGATAGATACGCAGTATTTT.

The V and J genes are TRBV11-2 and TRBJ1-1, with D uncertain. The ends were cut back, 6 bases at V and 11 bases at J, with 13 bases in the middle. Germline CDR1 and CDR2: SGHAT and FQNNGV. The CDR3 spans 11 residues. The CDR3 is CASSYIGGAFF. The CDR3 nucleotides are TGTGCCAGCAGTTACATCGGCGGGGCTTTCTTT.

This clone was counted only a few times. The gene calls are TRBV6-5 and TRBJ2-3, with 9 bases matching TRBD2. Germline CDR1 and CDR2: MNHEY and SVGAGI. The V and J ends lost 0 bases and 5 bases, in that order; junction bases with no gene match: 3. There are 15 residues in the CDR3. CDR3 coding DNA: TGTGCCAGCAGTTACTCGGTAGCGGGGGAAGATACGCAGTATTTT. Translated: CASSYSVAGEDTQYF.

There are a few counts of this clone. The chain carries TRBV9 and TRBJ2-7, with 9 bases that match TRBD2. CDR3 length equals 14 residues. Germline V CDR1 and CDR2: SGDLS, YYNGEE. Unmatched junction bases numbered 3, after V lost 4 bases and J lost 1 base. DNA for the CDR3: TGTGCCAGCAGCACCGGACTAGCGTCCTACGAGCAGTACTTC. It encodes CASSTGLASYEQYF.

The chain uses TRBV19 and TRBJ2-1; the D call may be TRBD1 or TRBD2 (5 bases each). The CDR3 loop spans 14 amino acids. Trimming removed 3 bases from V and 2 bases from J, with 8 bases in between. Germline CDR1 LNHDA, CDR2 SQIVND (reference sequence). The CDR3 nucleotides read TGTGCCAGTAGTATCCTGGGGGCCTACAATGAGCAGTTCTTC. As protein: CASSILGAYNEQFF.

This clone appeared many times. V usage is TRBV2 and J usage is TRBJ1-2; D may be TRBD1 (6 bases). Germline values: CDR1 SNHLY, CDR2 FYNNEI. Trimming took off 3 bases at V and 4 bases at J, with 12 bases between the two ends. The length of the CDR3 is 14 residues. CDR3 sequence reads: CASSDAGGGYGYTF. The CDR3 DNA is TGTGCCAGCAGTGACGCGGGGGGCGGCTATGGCTACACCTTC. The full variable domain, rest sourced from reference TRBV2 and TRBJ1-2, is EPEVTQTPSHQVTQMGQEVILRCVPISNHLYFYWYRQILGQKVEFLVSFYNNEISEKSEIFDDQFSVERPDGSNFTLKIRSTKLEDSAMYFCASSDAGGGYGYTFGSGTRLTVV.

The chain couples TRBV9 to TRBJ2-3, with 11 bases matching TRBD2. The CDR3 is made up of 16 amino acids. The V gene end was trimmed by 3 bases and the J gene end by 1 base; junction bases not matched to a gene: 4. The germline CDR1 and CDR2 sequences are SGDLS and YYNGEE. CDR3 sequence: CASSETLAGGTDTQYF. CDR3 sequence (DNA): TGTGCCAGCAGCGAAACACTAGCGGGAGGCACAGATACGCAGTATTTT.